This T cell receptor (beta chain) came from a study of PD-L1 blockade in urothelial cancer (dated by TCRdb to about 2017). Study-level background: Every patient began therapy in the mid-2010s and was given atezolizumab 1,200 mg intravenously every 3 weeks. Pretreatment tumor samples, along with matched peripheral blood serially collected before and after atezolizumab treatment, were subjected to TCR sequencing. Twenty-nine patients had pretreatment blood TCR-seq, some 25 had at least one posttreatment blood collection, and some 25 had tumor TCR-seq. Durable clinical benefit was defined as progression-free survival longer than 6 months, and TCR features were also tested against progression-free and overall survival. Blood samples were analyzed 3 weeks after the start of treatment (second dose) and 6 weeks after the start of treatment. Several patients achieved durable clinical benefit and around 19 did not. About 85% of the 29 patients were males with bladder-origin urothelial cancer, and about two thirds of the roughly 30 reported a prior smoking history. Blood samples gave median yields of around 150,000 T cells and over 80,000 unique TCRs, along with a median clonality of 0.080. In the same patients, whole exome sequencing and RNA sequencing of pretreatment tumors were performed in addition to TCR sequencing. An exploratory multi-omic analysis was conducted of the somatic, immune and clinical correlates of response to PD-L1 blockade with atezolizumab in urothelial cancer. An ECOG performance status of 0 or 1 was recorded for the patients, and 0 to 3 prior chemotherapy regimens had been received by the patients. Study-wide findings and limitations: Patients with durable benefit showed greater expansion of tumor-associated TCR clones in peripheral blood 3 weeks after starting treatment (n of about 20, p = 0.022). Improved progression-free and overall survival was found to be associated with pretreatment peripheral blood TCR clonality below the median. Because of the small sample size (n of about 29) and the many exploratory analyses performed, the results are intended to be regarded as hypothesis-generating.

To estimate absolute template abundance from read counts, synthetic TCR analog templates were spiked into each PCR. The immunoSEQ assay was used to amplify TCRbeta CDR3 regions from genomic DNA with bias-controlled V and J gene primers. Rearranged TCRbeta segments were sequenced at approximately 20X coverage. As for how the authors treated the data: Sequencing errors were corrected by clustering, and CDR3s were annotated against IMGT so that V, D and J genes could be assigned. Only productive TCRbeta rearrangements were used in downstream analyses, excluding out-of-frame or stop-codon sequences. Clonality was computed as one minus Shannon entropy normalized by the log of the number of unique productive sequences. Clones differing between time points or between blood and tumor were identified by Fisher's exact test with Benjamini-Hochberg correction at adjusted p below 0.01. Not all clones reach the TCRdb copy of this immuneACCESS table, which keeps in-frame sequences only. Checked studies attribute under half of the gap to unresolved V genes and leave the rest unexplained. That table supplies the V and J calls and clone size; D and trimming were determined from the DNA. In this sample the table shows some 40,000 clones, about 89% of which occur a single time. The top ten clones comprise 7.3% of the sample.

On this clone: What this receptor recognizes is not known. Nothing much larger sits one base from this clone, and base qualities are not available.

Explained via the paper, the time point label denotes: peripheral blood 6 weeks after treatment start. The cohort comprised fewer than 35 patients with locally advanced or metastatic urothelial carcinoma treated at Memorial Sloan Kettering on a trial protocol. Peripheral blood mononuclear cells were collected pretreatment and during treatment, at between 1 and 8 total time points per patient. The Qiagen DNeasy Blood extraction kit was used to purify genomic DNA from total PBMCs and from tumor samples. PBMCs were collected pretreatment and during treatment, and were isolated and stored as previously described. Sample: PBMCs, taken around atezolizumab (anti-PD-L1) treatment. The receptor's source is a man in his 70s with urothelial cancer.

CDR3 sequence: CSAWGGLVTEAFF. The sequenced DNA is TGCAGCGCCTGGGGGGGGCTTGTGACTGAAGCTTTCTTT. The chain joins TRBV29-1 to TRBJ1-1; TRBD1 is perhaps the D gene, given 6 matching bases. CDR1 SQVTM and CDR2 ANQGSEA are derived from the germline V gene. There are 13 amino acids in the CDR3, from cysteine to phenylalanine inclusive. Only CDR3 DNA remains: 39 bases, in frame from the first base. V was cut back by 7 bases and J by 5 bases, leaving a gap of 17 bases between them.